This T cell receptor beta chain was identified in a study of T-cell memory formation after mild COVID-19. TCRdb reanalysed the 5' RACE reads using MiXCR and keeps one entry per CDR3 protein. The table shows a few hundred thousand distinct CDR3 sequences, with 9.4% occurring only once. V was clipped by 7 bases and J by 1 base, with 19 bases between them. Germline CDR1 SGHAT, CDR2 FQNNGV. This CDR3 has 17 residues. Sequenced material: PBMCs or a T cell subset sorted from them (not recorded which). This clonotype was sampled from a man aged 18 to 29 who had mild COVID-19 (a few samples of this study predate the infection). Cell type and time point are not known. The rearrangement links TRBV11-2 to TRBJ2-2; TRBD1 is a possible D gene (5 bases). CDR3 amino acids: CASTPSLAGWNTGELFF. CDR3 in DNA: TGTGCCAGCACCCCCTCGTTGGCAGGGTGGAACACCGGGGAGCTGTTTTTT.